This TCR beta chain appears in the sequencing data of a study of shared clonotypes between healthy human individuals. Study context: Three plates each covered CD4 naive and memory; CD8 naive two, CD8 memory one. Overall study results and limits: Some clonotypes were shared by all four sorted-subset donors, while others were not shared. The non-shared ones had lower generation probabilities than the shared ones.

This CDR3 has 11 residues. The germline V gene has CDR1 KGHSH and CDR2 LQKENI. V was cut by 3 bases and J by 8 bases, with 7 bases left in between. Several immunoSEQ plates held equal portions of the genomic DNA taken from each subset. The protocol was immunoSEQ multiplex PCR, while the TCRdb copy is restricted to in-frame clones and leaves out a portion. The repertoire holds more than 900,000 clones, with around 82% as singletons. This clone was seen a handful of times. Its antigen is still unknown. The receptor was derived from a man younger than 35 in good health. Some clones in this sample may be carry-over from other donors' samples. J is TRBJ1-2 and V is TRBV18; D uncertain. The sequenced material came from memory CD4+ T cells from PBMCs. Specified subset: CD45RA-negative fraction. The CDR3 loop is CASSPNGGYTF. CDR3 DNA sequence: TGTGCCAGCTCACCTAACGGGGGCTACACCTTC. Combining the CDR3 with reference TRBV18 and TRBJ1-2 gives the whole variable domain NAGVMQNPRHLVRRRGQEARLRCSPMKGHSHVYWYRQLPEEGLKFMVYLQKENIIDESGMPKERFSAEFPKEGPSILRIQQVVRGDSAAYFCASSPNGGYTFGSGTRLTVV.